Reported below is one TCR beta chain. These data originate in a study of T cell repertoires in cytomegalovirus infection. Germline V lookup: CDR1 LGHNA, CDR2 YNFKEQ. V lost 4 bases, J lost 1 base, and 13 bases lay in between. The length of the CDR3 is 15 residues. From the reads, TCRdb called clonotypes with MiXCR, one entry per CDR3 protein. The table has about 740,000 distinct CDR3 sequences, 35% to 45% seen once. The clonotype originates from a human donor in good health (CMV status not recorded). Some clones in this sample may be carry-over from other donors' samples. J is TRBJ1-1 and V is TRBV4-2; D uncertain. Material for sequencing was PBMCs. The CDR3 region is CASSPSRNANTEAFF. As DNA, the CDR3 is TGTGCCAGCAGCCCCTCCCGAAACGCGAACACTGAAGCTTTCTTT.